Below, 20 T cell receptor beta chains from the same sample are listed, as sequenced in a study of blood T cell repertoires in COVID-19. Profiling relied on immunoSEQ multiplex PCR, and the TCRdb table lists in-frame clones only, not all of them. The data hold fewer than 300,000 clones, with approximately 84% observed a single time. The sequenced sample was peripheral blood. The receptors come from a human donor with COVID-19, enrolled during active disease. The donor label of this sample is uncertain.

The rearrangement uses TRBV24-1 and TRBJ1-2; 9 nucleotides agree with TRBD1. The CDR3 is 16 amino acids. V lost 4 bases and J lost 3; bases outside the gene matches: 8. CDR1 is KGHDR, CDR2 SFDVKD, per germline. The CDR3 is CATSDPGTGHDYGYTF. The DNA for the CDR3 is TGTGCCACCAGTGACCCCGGGACAGGGCATGACTATGGCTACACCTTC.

J is TRBJ1-2 and V is TRBV15; no clear D. This CDR3 is 12 amino acids long. The V gene's germline CDR1 is LNHNV and CDR2 YYDKDF (reference sequence). V was cut by 5 bases and J by 7 bases, with 11 bases left in between. The CDR3 loop reads CATSRGEAGYTF. The CDR3 DNA follows: TGTGCCACCAGCCGCGGGGAGGCTGGCTACACCTTC. The whole variable domain, remainder taken from reference TRBV15 and TRBJ1-2, is DAMVIQNPRYQVTQFGKPVTLSCSQTLNHNVMYWYQQKSSQAPKLLFHYYDKDFNNEADTPDNFQSRRPNTSFCFLDIRSPGLGDTAMYLCATSRGEAGYTFGSGTRLTVV.

The chain's CDR3 is CASSSTWGGGYEQYF. CDR3 DNA: TGTGCCAGCAGCTCCACCTGGGGGGGAGGGTACGAGCAGTACTTC. The rearrangement joins TRBV3-1 (or the pseudogene TRBV3-2) to TRBJ2-7, with 7 bases aligning to TRBD2. This CDR3 is built from 15 residues. Germline assignment: CDR1 LGHDT and CDR2 YNNKEL (reference sequence). V shed 5 bases and J 4 bases; nucleotides not matched to a gene: 11.

The chain recombines TRBV9 with TRBJ2-1; the D gene is possibly TRBD2 (6 bases). The CDR3 has 15 residues. V gave up 0 bases and J gave up 6 bases, with 13 bases separating them. Per germline, CDR1 SGDLS and CDR2 YYNGEE. CDR3 protein: CASSVERWGVNEQFF. In DNA, the CDR3 is TGTGCCAGCAGCGTAGAAAGGTGGGGGGTCAATGAGCAGTTCTTC.

The gene calls are TRBV11-2 and TRBJ2-3, with D tentatively TRBD2 (6 bases). The CDR3 is 16 residues long. CDR1 and CDR2 from the germline V gene are SGHAT and FQNNGV. The V end lost 0 bases, the J end lost 4 bases, and 14 bases lay between the germline ends. The CDR3 DNA reads as TGTGCCAGCAGCTTAGATGGGCGGACTACCGCAGATACGCAGTATTTT. Its translation is CASSLDGRTTADTQYF. Looking up the rest from reference TRBV11-2 and TRBJ2-3 gives the full variable domain: EAGVAQSPRYKIIEKRQSVAFWCNPISGHATLYWYQQILGQGPKLLIQFQNNGVVDDSQLPKDRFSAERLKGVDSTLKIQPAKLEDSAVYLCASSLDGRTTADTQYFGPGTRLTVL.

The table lists this clone with a count of one. The chain employs TRBV9 and TRBJ2-6; D possibly corresponds to TRBD2 (5 bases). CDR3 length: 16 amino acids. CDR1 is SGDLS and CDR2 is YYNGEE in the germline V gene. The ends were cut back, 3 bases at V and 2 bases at J, with 12 bases in the middle. The CDR3 DNA reads TGTGCCAGCAGCGCCCTGGTCGGGGCTGGGGCCAACGTCCTGACTTTC. This sequence encodes CASSALVGAGANVLTF.

The chain recombines TRBV19 with TRBJ2-5; 7 bases fit TRBD2. Trimming removed 6 bases from V and 1 base from J; junction bases left unmatched: 8. Germline V gene sequence: CDR1 LNHDA, CDR2 SQIVND (reference sequence). This CDR3 comprises 15 residues. The CDR3 sequence is CASRSPASGQETQYF. The CDR3, as DNA: TGTGCCAGTAGGAGTCCTGCTAGCGGCCAAGAGACCCAGTACTTC.

As for this clone: This may stem from a read error, because a much larger clone lies one nucleotide away. This rearrangement joins TRBV11-3 to TRBJ1-1, with 7 bases that match TRBD1. This CDR3 has 14 residues. Germline CDR1 is SGHNT and CDR2 is YENEEA. V lost 5 bases to trimming and J lost 1 base; unmatched junction nucleotides: 4. In DNA, the CDR3 is TGTGCCAGCAGCCCAGGACAGGCGAACACTGAAGCTTTCTTT. Translation gives CASSPGQANTEAFF.

The chain employs TRBV9 and TRBJ1-4, with 7 bases fitting TRBD1. Germline V gene lookup returns CDR1 SGDLS and CDR2 YYNGEE. This CDR3 region has 16 residues. After removal of 4 bases from V and 0 bases from J, the junction contained 6 bases not matched to a gene. The CDR3 loop is CASSTRDSSTNEKLFF. As DNA, the CDR3 is TGTGCCAGCAGCACCCGGGACAGTTCAACTAATGAAAAACTGTTTTTT.

This chain joins TRBV28 and TRBJ2-7, with D possibly being TRBD1 (7 bases). The CDR3 runs 15 residues. V was pared by 4 bases and J by 7 bases, with 20 bases between. Germline V gene lookup returns CDR1 MDHEN and CDR2 SYDVKM. The CDR3 nucleotides are TGTGCCAGCAGTTACGCGGGACAGTTGGGGAAAGAGCAGTACTTC. It specifies CASSYAGQLGKEQYF.

The V and J genes are TRBV5-1 and TRBJ1-2; D remains unclear. The CDR3 extends over 14 amino acids. Trimming shortened V by 0 bases and J by 4 bases, and 10 bases separated the two germline ends. Per the germline V gene, CDR1 is SGHRS and CDR2 is YFSETQ. The CDR3 DNA reads TGCGCCAGCAGCTTGGGGTTTGAGGTCTATGGCTACACCTTC. Its translation: CASSLGFEVYGYTF.

This clone was found a few times. The rearrangement links TRBV19 to TRBJ1-1; a weak D match, TRBD1 (5 bases). Germline V gene data show CDR1 as LNHDA and CDR2 as SQIVND (reference sequence). The germline V and J ends were trimmed by 5 bases and 2 bases, with 18 bases remaining between them. The CDR3 has 16 residues. CDR3 sequence reads: CASSLSPGGDNTEAFF. CDR3 coding DNA: TGTGCCAGTAGTCTTTCCCCCGGAGGGGACAACACTGAAGCTTTCTTT. The full variable domain, with the rest looked up from reference TRBV19 and TRBJ1-1, is DGGITQSPKYLFRKEGQNVTLSCEQNLNHDAMYWYRQDPGQGLRLIYYSQIVNDFQKGDIAEGYSVSREKKESFPLTVTSAQKNPTAFYLCASSLSPGGDNTEAFFGQGTRLTVV.

The chain combines TRBV2 with TRBJ2-6; D is perhaps TRBD1 (6 bases). In germline, CDR1 is SNHLY, CDR2 FYNNEI. V shed 8 bases and J shed 4 bases, with 15 bases lying between them. The CDR3 extends over 15 amino acids. CDR3: CASVRRTAGANVLTF. CDR3 sequence (DNA): TGTGCCAGCGTAAGGAGGACAGCCGGGGCCAACGTCCTGACTTTC.

This chain connects TRBV19 to TRBJ2-3; TRBD2 matches at 16 bases. With 3 bases clipped from V and 4 bases from J, the junction kept 10 bases outside the gene matches. This CDR3 is 19 amino acids long. Germline CDR1 is LNHDA and CDR2 is SQIVND (reference sequence). The CDR3 nucleotides read TGTGCCAGTAGTATCCAGAGGGGACTAGCGGGAGGGATTGCAGATACGCAGTATTTT. It encodes CASSIQRGLAGGIADTQYF. Full variable domain (outside the CDR3, taken from reference TRBV19 and TRBJ2-3): DGGITQSPKYLFRKEGQNVTLSCEQNLNHDAMYWYRQDPGQGLRLIYYSQIVNDFQKGDIAEGYSVSREKKESFPLTVTSAQKNPTAFYLCASSIQRGLAGGIADTQYFGPGTRLTVL.

The genes are TRBV19 and TRBJ2-7, with 8 bases identical to TRBD2. The germline gives CDR1 LNHDA, CDR2 SQIVND (reference sequence). This CDR3 has 14 residues. With 6 bases clipped from V and 5 bases from J, the junction kept 9 bases outside the gene matches. CDR3 in amino acids: CASSGRAEFHEQYF. As DNA, the CDR3 is TGTGCCAGTAGCGGGAGGGCTGAGTTCCACGAGCAGTACTTC. Full variable domain (missing parts from reference TRBV19 and TRBJ2-7): DGGITQSPKYLFRKEGQNVTLSCEQNLNHDAMYWYRQDPGQGLRLIYYSQIVNDFQKGDIAEGYSVSREKKESFPLTVTSAQKNPTAFYLCASSGRAEFHEQYFGPGTRLTVT.

The chain joins TRBV5-1 to TRBJ2-3; 12 bases map to TRBD2. Trimming cost V 2 bases and J 4 bases; bases outside gene matches: 8. Germline V CDR1 and CDR2: SGHRS, YFSETQ. The CDR3 covers 17 residues. CDR3 region: CASSLGLAGGTADTQYF. CDR3 coding DNA: TGCGCCAGCAGCTTAGGCCTAGCGGGAGGGACGGCAGATACGCAGTATTTT.

The V and J genes are TRBV27 and TRBJ1-4; unclear D gene. Per germline, CDR1 MNHEY and CDR2 SMNVEV (reference sequence). V was shortened by 5 bases and J by 4 bases, with 14 bases between the two germline ends. There are 15 residues in the CDR3. For the CDR3, the DNA is TGTGCCAGCAGTGGCATCACAGAATATAATGAAAAACTGTTTTTT. It specifies CASSGITEYNEKLFF.

The rearrangement uses TRBV27 and TRBJ2-7; D ambiguous. CDR1 is MNHEY and CDR2 is SMNVEV in the germline V gene (reference sequence). The V gene lost 5 bases and the J gene lost 2 bases, with 10 bases spanning the gap. The CDR3 runs to 13 residues. CDR3 sequence reads: CASSQSPPYEQYF. CDR3 bases: TGTGCCAGCAGTCAAAGCCCCCCCTACGAGCAGTACTTC.

This rearrangement joins TRBV5-4 to TRBJ1-1; TRBD1 matches at 10 bases. CDR1 SGHNT and CDR2 YYREEE come from the germline V gene (reference sequence). This CDR3 spans 13 amino acids. Trimming removed 9 bases from V and 0 bases from J; junction bases left unmatched: 2. The CDR3 sequence: CATGTGVNTEAFF. The CDR3 coding sequence is TGTGCCACCGGGACAGGGGTGAACACTGAAGCTTTCTTT.

J is TRBJ1-1 and V is TRBV25-1; D call uncertain. The germline CDR1 and CDR2 sequences are MGHDK and SYGVNS. V dropped 6 bases and J dropped 2 bases, with 13 bases sitting between them. The CDR3 is 14 amino acids. In nucleotides, the CDR3 is TGTGCCAGCAGCCGGAGCGCTGTAAACACTGAAGCTTTCTTT. It encodes CASSRSAVNTEAFF.